This T cell receptor beta chain was sequenced during a study of cytomegalovirus exposure and HLA in healthy donors. TCRdb's table, derived via immunoSEQ multiplex PCR, lists solely in-frame clones and lacks some. This table holds 200,000 or so clones, around 83% found once. Germline V gene lookup returns CDR1 SGHRS and CDR2 YFSETQ. V dropped 4 bases and J dropped 2; count of bases not matched to a gene: 17. The CDR3 length is 19 residues. Comments on this clone: The antigen remains unidentified.

General study results and limits: Associated with cytomegalovirus, according to the listing, were about 160 TCR beta chains.

The sequence was collected from a woman between 25 and 40 years old in good health and CMV-seropositive. The chain links TRBV5-1 to TRBJ2-7, with TRBD2 matching over 11 bases. Sequenced sample: PBMCs. CDR3: CASSPLGEIAGGQAYEQYF. As DNA, the CDR3 is TGCGCCAGCAGCCCTTTGGGAGAAATAGCGGGAGGGCAGGCCTACGAGCAGTACTTC.